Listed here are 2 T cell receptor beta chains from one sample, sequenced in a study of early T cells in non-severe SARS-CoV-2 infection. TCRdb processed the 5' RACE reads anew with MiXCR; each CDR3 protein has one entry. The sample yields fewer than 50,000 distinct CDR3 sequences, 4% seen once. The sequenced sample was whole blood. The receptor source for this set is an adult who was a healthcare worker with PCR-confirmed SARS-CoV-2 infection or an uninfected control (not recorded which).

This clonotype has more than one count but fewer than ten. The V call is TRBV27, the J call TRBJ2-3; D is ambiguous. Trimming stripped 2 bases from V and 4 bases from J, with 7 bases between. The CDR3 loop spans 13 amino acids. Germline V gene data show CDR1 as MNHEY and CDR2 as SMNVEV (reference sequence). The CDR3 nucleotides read TGTGCCAGCAGTTTAAACGGGCCAGATACGCAGTATTTT. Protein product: CASSLNGPDTQYF.

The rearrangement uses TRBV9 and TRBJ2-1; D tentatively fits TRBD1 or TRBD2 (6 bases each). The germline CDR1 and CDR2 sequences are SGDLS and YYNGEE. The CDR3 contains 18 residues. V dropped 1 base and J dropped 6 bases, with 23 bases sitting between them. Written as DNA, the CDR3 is TGTGCCAGCAGCGTACCTGTGACTGGGGGGCCCCACCTCAATGAGCAGTTCTTC. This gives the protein CASSVPVTGGPHLNEQFF.